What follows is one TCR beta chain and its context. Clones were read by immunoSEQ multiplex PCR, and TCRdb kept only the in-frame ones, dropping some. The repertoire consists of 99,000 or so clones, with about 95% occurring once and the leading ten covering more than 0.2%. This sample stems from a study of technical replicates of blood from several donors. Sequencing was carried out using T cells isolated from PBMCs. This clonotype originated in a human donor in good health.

The DNA of the CDR3 is TGTGCCAGCAGTTCCGGCAGGGGGCAGCCCCAGCATTTT. It specifies CASSSGRGQPQHF. The V gene is TRBV6-5, the J gene TRBJ1-5, with TRBD1 matching over 7 bases. The CDR3 is 13 residues long. V trimming: 4 bases; J trimming: 7 bases; junction bases outside the gene matches: 4. In germline, CDR1 is MNHEY, CDR2 SVGAGI.